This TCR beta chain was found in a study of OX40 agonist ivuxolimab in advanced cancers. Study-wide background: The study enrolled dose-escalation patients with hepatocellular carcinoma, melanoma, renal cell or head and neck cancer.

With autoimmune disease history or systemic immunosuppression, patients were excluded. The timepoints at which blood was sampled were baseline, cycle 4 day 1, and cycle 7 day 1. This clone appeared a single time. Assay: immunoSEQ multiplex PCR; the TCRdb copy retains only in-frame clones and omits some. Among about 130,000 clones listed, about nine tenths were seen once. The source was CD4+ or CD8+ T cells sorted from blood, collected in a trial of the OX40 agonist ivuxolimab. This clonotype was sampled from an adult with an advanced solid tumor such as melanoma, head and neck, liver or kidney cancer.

CDR3 in amino acids: CAWSGTPVNTEAFF. In nucleotides, the CDR3 is TGTGCCTGGAGTGGGACCCCAGTGAACACTGAAGCTTTCTTT. The V and J genes are TRBV30 and TRBJ1-1, with no clear D. This CDR3 spans 14 amino acids. The V end was cut by 1 base, the J end by 0 bases, with 9 bases between. Germline CDR1 reads GTSNPN; CDR2 reads SVGIG (reference sequence).